This passage covers 3 T cell receptor beta chains from one sample sequenced in a study of T cells after yellow fever vaccination (dated by TCRdb to about 2019). Reading the label with the study, this specimen's treatment or condition is: live attenuated yellow fever vaccine strain. Libraries were constructed by 5' RACE. Reads for this sample came from an Illumina HiSeq 2500. Using fastp trimming at Q25 and MiXCR clonotype assembly, TCRdb reanalyzed the public sequencing data and kept in-frame beta chains. CDR3 protein duplicates are merged, each entry listing the most common genes and DNA. A total of about 300,000 distinct CDR3 sequences appear in this sample, around 6.8% of them only once. The biggest ten clones account for around 17% of the sample. The starting material was PBMCs, obtained about 49 days after the first yellow fever vaccination. Receptors were obtained from a man between 18 and 29 years old who received the YFV17D yellow fever vaccine.

This clonotype has more than one count but fewer than ten. The gene calls are TRBV12-3 or TRBV12-4 and TRBJ1-1; the match to TRBD1 covers 8 bases. V was pared by 6 bases and J by 5 bases, with 5 bases of the junction left unmatched. The CDR3 spans 13 residues. CDR3 residues: CASSQGAWTEAFF. CDR3 in DNA: TGTGCCAGCAGCCAGGGGGCATGGACTGAAGCTTTCTTT.

The V gene is TRBV12-3 or TRBV12-4, the J gene TRBJ1-5, with 9 bases that match TRBD1. CDR3 length: 15 residues. With 2 bases clipped from V and 6 bases from J, the junction kept 5 bases outside the gene matches. Here the CDR3 reads CASSLPGQGFQPQHF. CDR3 in DNA: TGTGCCAGCAGTTTACCGGGACAGGGTTTTCAGCCCCAGCATTTT.

This chain links TRBV7-2 with TRBJ2-4; TRBD2 matches at 9 bases. The CDR3 extends over 15 amino acids. J lost 9 bases, V lost 1 base, and 7 bases had no gene match. Germline CDR1 SGHTA, CDR2 FQGNSA. CDR3 residues: CASSLGGRGAGIQYF. CDR3 bases: TGTGCCAGCAGCTTAGGCGGGAGGGGAGCGGGCATTCAGTACTTC.